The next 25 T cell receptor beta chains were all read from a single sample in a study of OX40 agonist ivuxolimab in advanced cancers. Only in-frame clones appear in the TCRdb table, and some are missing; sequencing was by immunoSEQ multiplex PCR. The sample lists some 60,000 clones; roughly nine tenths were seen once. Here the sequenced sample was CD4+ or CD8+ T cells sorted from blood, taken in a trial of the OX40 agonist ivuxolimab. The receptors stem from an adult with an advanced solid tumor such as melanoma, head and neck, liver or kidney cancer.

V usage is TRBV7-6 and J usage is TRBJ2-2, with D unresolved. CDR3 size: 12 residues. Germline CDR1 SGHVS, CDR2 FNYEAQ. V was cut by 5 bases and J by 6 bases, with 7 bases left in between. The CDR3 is CASSGLSGELFF. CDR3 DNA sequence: TGTGCCAGCAGCGGGTTGTCCGGGGAGCTGTTTTTT.

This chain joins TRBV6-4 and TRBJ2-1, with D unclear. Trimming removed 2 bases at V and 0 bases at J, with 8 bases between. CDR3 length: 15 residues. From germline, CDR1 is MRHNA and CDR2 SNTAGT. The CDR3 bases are TGTGCCAGCAGTGACGGTTCAGCCTCCTACAATGAGCAGTTCTTC. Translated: CASSDGSASYNEQFF.

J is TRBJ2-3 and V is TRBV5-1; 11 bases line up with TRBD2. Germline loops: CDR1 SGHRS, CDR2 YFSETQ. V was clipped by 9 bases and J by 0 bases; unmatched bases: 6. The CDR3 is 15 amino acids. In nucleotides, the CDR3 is TGCGCCACCCATCGGACTAGCGGGAGCACAGATACGCAGTATTTT. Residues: CATHRTSGSTDTQYF.

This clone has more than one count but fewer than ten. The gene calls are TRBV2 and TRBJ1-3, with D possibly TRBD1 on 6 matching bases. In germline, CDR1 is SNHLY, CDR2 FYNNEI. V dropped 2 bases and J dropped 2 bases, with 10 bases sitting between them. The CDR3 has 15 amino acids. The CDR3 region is CASSEQGMPGNTIYF. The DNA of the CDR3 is TGTGCCAGCAGTGAACAGGGGATGCCTGGAAACACCATATATTTT.

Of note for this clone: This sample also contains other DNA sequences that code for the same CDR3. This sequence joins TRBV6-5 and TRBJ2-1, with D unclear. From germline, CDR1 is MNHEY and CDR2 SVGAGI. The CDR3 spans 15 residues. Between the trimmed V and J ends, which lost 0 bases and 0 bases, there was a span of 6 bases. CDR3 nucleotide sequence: TGTGCCAGCAGTTACTCGTTGAGCTCCTACAATGAGCAGTTCTTC. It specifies CASSYSLSSYNEQFF.

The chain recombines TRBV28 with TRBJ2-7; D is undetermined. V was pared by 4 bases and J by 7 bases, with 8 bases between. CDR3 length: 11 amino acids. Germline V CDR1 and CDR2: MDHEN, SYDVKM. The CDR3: CASSSPTEQYF. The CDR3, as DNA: TGTGCCAGCAGTTCTCCTACGGAGCAGTACTTC.

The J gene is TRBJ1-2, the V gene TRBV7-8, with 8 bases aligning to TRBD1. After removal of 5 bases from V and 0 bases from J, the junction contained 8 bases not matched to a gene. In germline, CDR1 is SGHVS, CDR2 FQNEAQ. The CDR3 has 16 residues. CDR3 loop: CASSPDRVRANYGYTF. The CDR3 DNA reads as TGTGCCAGCAGCCCGGACAGGGTCCGAGCTAACTATGGCTACACCTTC.

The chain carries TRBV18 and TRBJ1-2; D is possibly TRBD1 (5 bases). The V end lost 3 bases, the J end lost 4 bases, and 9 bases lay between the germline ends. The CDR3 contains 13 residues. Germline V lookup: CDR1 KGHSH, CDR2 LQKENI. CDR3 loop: CASSPDKSYGYTF. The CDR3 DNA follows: TGTGCCAGCTCACCGGACAAAAGCTATGGCTACACCTTC.

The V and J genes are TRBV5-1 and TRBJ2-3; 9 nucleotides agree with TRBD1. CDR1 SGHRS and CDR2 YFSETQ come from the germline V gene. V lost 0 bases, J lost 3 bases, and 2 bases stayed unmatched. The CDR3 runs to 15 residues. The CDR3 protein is CASSLAGTGTDTQYF. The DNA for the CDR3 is TGCGCCAGCAGCTTGGCAGGGACAGGGACAGATACGCAGTATTTT.

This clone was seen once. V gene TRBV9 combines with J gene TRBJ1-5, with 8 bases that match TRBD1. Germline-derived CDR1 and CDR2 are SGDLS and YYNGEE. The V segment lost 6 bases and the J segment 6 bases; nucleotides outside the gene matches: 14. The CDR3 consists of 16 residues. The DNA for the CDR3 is TGTGCCAGCACTAAACAGGGGGGGCTTTATTGTCAGCCCCAGCATTTT. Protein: CASTKQGGLYCQPQHF.

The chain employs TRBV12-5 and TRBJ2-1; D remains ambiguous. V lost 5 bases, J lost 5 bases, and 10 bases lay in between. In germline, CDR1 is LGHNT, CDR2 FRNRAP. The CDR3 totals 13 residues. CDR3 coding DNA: TGTGCTAGTGGTCCCGACCTTCACAATGAGCAGTTCTTC. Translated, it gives CASGPDLHNEQFF.

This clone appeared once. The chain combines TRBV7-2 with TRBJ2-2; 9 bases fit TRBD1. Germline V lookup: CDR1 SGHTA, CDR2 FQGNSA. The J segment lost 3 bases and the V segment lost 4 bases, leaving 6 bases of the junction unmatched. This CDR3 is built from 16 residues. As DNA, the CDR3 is TGTGCCAGCAGCTCCTCCGGGACAGGGTACACCGGGGAGCTGTTTTTT. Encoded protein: CASSSSGTGYTGELFF. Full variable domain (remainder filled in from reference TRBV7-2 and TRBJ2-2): GAGVSQSPSNKVTEKGKDVELRCDPISGHTALYWYRQSLGQGLEFLIYFQGNSAPDKSGLPSDRFSAERTGGSVSTLTIQRTQQEDSAVYLCASSSSGTGYTGELFFGEGSRLTVL.

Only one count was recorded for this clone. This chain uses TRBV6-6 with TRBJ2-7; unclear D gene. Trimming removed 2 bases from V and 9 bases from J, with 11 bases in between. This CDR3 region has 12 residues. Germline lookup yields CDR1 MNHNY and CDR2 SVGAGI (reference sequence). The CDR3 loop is CASSYGVNGQYF. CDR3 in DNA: TGTGCCAGCAGTTACGGAGTTAACGGGCAGTACTTC.

CDR3 in amino acids: CASSLRGSKNIQYF. CDR3 nucleotides: TGTGCCAGCAGCTTACGGGGTTCCAAAAACATTCAGTACTTC. The chain links TRBV7-2 to TRBJ2-4; maybe TRBD2 (5 bases). The CDR3 runs to 14 residues. Germline V gene lookup returns CDR1 SGHTA and CDR2 FQGNSA. The V and J ends lost 2 bases and 2 bases respectively, with 7 bases between them.

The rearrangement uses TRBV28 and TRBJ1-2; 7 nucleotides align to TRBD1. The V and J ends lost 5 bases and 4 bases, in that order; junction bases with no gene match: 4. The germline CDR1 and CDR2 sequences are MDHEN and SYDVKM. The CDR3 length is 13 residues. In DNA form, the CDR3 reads TGTGCCAGCAGTAGGGACAGAGTCTATGGCTACACCTTC. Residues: CASSRDRVYGYTF.

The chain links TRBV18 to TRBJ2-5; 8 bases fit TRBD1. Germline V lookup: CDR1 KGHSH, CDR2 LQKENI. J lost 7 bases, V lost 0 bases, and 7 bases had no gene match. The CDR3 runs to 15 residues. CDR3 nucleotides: TGTGCCAGCTCACCACCCCAGGGGGCCTTTAGGACCCAGTACTTC. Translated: CASSPPQGAFRTQYF.

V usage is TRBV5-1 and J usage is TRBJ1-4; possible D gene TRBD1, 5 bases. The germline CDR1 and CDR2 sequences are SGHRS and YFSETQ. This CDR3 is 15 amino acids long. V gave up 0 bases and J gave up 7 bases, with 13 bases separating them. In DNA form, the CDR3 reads TGCGCCAGCAGCTTGGGGGCAGGGAGTACTGAAAAACTGTTTTTT. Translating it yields CASSLGAGSTEKLFF.

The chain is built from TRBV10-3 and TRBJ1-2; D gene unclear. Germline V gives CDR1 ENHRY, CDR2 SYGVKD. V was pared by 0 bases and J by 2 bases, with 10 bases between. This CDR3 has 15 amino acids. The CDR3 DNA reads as TGTGCCATCAGTGAGTCCTGGGATCCGAACTATGGCTACACCTTC. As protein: CAISESWDPNYGYTF.

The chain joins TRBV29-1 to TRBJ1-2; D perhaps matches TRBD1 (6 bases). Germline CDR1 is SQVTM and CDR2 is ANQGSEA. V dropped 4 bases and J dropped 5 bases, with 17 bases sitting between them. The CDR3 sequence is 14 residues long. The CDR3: CSVVGRGVGYGYTF. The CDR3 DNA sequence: TGCAGCGTTGTCGGTAGGGGGGTTGGATATGGCTACACCTTC.

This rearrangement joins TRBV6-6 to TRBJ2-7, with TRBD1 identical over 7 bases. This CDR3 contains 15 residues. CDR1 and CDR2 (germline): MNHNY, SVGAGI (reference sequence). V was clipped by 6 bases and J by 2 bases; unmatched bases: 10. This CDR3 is CASRNLQTGAYEQYF. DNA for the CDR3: TGTGCCAGCAGAAACCTCCAAACAGGGGCCTACGAGCAGTACTTC.

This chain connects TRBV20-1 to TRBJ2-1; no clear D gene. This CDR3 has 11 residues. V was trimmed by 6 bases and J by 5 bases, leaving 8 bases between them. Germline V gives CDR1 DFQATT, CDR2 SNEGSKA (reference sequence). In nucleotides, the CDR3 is TGCAGTGCGCTTTTAAACAATGAGCAGTTCTTC. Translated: CSALLNNEQFF.

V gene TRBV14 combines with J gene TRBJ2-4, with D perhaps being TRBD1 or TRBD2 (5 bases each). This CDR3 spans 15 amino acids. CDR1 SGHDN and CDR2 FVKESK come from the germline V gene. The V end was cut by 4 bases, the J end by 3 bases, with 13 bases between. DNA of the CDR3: TGTGCCAGCAGCCCCGGTGGGGACGTCAAAAACATTCAGTACTTC. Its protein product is CASSPGGDVKNIQYF.

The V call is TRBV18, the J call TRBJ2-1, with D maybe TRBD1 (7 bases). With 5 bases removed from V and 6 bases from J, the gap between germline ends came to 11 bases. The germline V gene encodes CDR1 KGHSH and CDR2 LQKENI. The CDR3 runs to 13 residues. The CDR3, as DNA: TGTGCCAGCTCAGCCCAGGGGGGCAATGAGCAGTTCTTC. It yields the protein CASSAQGGNEQFF.

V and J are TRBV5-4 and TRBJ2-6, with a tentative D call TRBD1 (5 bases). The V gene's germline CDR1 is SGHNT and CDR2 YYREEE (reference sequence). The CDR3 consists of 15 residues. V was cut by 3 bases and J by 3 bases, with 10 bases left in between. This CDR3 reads CASSYSGYGANVLTF. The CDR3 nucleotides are TGTGCCAGCAGCTACTCAGGGTATGGGGCCAACGTCCTGACTTTC.

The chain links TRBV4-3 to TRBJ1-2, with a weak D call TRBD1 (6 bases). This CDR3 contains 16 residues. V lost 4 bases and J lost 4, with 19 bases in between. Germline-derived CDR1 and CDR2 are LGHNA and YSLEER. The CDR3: CASSRTRGGGSYGYTF. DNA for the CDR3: TGCGCCAGCAGCCGGACGAGGGGAGGGGGTAGCTATGGCTACACCTTC.